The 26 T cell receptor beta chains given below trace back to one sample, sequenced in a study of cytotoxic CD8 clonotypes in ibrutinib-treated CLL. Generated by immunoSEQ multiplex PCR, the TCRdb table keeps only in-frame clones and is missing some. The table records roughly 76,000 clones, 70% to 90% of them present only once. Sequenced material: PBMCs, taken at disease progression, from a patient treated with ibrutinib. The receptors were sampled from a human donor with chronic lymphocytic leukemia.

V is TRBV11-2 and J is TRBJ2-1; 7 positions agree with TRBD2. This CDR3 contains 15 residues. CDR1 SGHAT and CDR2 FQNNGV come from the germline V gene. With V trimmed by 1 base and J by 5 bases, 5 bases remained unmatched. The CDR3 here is CASSLVLADNNEQFF. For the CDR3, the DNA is TGTGCCAGCAGCTTAGTGCTAGCGGATAACAATGAGCAGTTCTTC.

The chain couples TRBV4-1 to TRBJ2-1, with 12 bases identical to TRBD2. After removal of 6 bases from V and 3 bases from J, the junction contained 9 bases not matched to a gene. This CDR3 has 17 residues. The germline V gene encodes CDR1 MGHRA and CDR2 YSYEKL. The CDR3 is CASRRLAGVRDYNEQFF. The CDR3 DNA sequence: TGCGCCAGCAGGCGACTAGCGGGAGTGAGGGACTACAATGAGCAGTTCTTC.

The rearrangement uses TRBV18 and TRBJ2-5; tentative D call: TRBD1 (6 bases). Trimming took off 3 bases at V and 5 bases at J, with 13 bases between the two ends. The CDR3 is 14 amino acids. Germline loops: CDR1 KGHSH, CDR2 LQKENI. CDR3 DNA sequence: TGTGCCAGCTCACCTACAGGGCCCGGGGAGACCCAGTACTTC. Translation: CASSPTGPGETQYF.

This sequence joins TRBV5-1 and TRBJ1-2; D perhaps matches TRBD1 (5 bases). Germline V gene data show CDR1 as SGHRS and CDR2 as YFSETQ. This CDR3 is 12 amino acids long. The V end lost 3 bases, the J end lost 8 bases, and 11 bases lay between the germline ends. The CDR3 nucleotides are TGCGCCAGCAGCTGGGAGGGGCGAGGCTACACCTTC. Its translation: CASSWEGRGYTF.

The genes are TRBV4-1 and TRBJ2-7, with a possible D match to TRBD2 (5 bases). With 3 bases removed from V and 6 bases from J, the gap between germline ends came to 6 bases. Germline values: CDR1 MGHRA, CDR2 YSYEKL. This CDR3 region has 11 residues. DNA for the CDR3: TGCGCCAGCAGCCACGGAGGCGAGCAGTACTTC. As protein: CASSHGGEQYF.

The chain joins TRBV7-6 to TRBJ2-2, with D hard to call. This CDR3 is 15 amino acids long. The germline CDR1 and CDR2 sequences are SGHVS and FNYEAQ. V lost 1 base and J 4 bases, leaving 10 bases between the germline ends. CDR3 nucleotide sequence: TGTGCCAGCAGCTTAGTAGGTCCGCGCACCGGGGAGCTGTTTTTT. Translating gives CASSLVGPRTGELFF.

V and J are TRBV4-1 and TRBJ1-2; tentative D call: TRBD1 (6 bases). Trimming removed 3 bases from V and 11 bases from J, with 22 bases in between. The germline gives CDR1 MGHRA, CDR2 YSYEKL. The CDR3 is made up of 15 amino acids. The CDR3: CASSHLTTGERGYTF. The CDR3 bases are TGCGCCAGCAGCCATCTCACCACCGGGGAGAGGGGGTACACCTTC.

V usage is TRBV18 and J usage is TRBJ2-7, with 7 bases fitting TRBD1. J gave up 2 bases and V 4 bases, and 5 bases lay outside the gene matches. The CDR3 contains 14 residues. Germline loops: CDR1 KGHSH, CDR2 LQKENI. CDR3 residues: CASSRGQGAYEQYF. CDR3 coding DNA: TGTGCCAGCTCACGCGGCCAGGGGGCCTACGAGCAGTACTTC.

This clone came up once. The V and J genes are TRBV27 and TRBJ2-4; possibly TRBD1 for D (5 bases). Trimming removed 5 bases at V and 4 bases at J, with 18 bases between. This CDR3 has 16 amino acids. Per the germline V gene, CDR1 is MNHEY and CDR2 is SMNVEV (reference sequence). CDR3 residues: CASSPRRRGRKNIQYF. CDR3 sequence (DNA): TGTGCCAGCAGTCCCAGACGTAGGGGTAGAAAAAACATTCAGTACTTC.

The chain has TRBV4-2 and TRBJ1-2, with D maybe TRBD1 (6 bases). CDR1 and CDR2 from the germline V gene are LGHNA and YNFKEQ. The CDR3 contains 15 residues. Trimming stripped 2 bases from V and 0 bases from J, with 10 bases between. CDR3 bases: TGTGCCAGCAGCCAAACAGGGTTGACTAACTATGGCTACACCTTC. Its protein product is CASSQTGLTNYGYTF.

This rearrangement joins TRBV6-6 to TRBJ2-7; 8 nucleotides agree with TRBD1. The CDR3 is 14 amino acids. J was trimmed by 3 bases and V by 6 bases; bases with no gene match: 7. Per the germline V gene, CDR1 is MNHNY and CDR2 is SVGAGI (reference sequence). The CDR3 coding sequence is TGTGCCAGCAGCCCAAGACAGGGGTTCTACGAGCAGTACTTC. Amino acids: CASSPRQGFYEQYF.

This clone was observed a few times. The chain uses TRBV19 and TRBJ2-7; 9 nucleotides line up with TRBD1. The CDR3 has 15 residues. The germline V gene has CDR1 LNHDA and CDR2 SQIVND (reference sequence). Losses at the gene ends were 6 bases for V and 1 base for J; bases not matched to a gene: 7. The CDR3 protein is CASRLQGQGSYEQYF. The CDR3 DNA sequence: TGTGCCAGTAGGCTCCAGGGACAGGGTTCCTACGAGCAGTACTTC.

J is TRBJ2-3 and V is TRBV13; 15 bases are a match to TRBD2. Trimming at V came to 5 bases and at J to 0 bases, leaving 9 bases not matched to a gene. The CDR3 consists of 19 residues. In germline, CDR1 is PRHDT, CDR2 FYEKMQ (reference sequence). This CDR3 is CASSPRGTSGRSSTDTQYF. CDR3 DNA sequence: TGTGCCAGCAGCCCTCGTGGGACTAGCGGGAGGTCGAGCACAGATACGCAGTATTTT. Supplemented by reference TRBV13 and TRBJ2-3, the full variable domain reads AAGVIQSPRHLIKEKRETATLKCYPIPRHDTVYWYQQGPGQDPQFLISFYEKMQSDKGSIPDRFSAQQFSDYHSELNMSSLELGDSALYFCASSPRGTSGRSSTDTQYFGPGTRLTVL.

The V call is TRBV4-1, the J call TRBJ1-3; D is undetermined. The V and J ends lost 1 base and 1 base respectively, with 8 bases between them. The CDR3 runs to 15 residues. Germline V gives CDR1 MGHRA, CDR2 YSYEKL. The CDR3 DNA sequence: TGCGCCAGCAGCCAAGTGAGTGGGTCTGGAAACACCATATATTTT. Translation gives CASSQVSGSGNTIYF.

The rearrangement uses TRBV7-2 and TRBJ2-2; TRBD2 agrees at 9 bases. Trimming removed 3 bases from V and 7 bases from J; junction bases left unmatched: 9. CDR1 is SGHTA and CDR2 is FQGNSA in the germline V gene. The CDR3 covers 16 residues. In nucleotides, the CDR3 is TGTGCCAGCAGCTTGATTAGCGGGAGACTCAGCGGGGAGCTGTTTTTT. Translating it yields CASSLISGRLSGELFF. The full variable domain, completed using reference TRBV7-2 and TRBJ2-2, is GAGVSQSPSNKVTEKGKDVELRCDPISGHTALYWYRQSLGQGLEFLIYFQGNSAPDKSGLPSDRFSAERTGGSVSTLTIQRTQQEDSAVYLCASSLISGRLSGELFFGEGSRLTVL.

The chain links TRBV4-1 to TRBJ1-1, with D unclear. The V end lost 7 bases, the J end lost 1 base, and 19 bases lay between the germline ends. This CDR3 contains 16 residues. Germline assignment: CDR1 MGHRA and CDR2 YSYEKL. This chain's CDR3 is CASMTSVWGWNTEAFF. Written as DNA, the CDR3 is TGCGCCAGCATGACAAGTGTTTGGGGATGGAACACTGAAGCTTTCTTT.

The CDR3 nucleotides read TGTGCCAGCAGCTTCCCCGCCGCCAAGCGGGGGCGCACAGATACGCAGTATTTT. Translation gives CASSFPAAKRGRTDTQYF. The rearrangement uses TRBV11-2 and TRBJ2-3; TRBD2 aligns across 8 bases. V shed 3 bases and J 1 base; nucleotides not matched to a gene: 12. This CDR3 region has 18 residues. Germline values: CDR1 SGHAT, CDR2 FQNNGV.

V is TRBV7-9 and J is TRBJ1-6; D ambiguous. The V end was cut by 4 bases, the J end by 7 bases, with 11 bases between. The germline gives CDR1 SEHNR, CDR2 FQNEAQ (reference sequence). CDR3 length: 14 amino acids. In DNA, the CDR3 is TGTGCCAGCAGCTCGCAGCCAGGAAATTCACCCCTCCACTTT. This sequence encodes CASSSQPGNSPLHF.

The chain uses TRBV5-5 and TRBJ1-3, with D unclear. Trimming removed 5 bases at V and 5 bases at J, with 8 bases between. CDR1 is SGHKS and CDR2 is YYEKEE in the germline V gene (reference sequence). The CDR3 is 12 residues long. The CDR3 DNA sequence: TGTGCCAGCAGTTTGCTTAGAAACACCATATATTTT. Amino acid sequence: CASSLLRNTIYF.

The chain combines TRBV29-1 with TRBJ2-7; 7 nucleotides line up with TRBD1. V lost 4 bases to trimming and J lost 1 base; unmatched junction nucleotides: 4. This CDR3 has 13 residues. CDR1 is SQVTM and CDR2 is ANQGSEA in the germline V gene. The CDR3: CSVVGGASYEQYF. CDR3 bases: TGCAGCGTTGTAGGGGGCGCGTCCTACGAGCAGTACTTC.

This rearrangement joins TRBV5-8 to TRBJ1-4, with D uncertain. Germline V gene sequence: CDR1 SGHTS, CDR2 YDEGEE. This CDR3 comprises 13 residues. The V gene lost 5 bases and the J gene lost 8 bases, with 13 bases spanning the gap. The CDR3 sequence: CASRARWKEKLFF. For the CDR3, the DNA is TGTGCCAGCAGGGCCCGGTGGAAAGAAAAACTGTTTTTT.

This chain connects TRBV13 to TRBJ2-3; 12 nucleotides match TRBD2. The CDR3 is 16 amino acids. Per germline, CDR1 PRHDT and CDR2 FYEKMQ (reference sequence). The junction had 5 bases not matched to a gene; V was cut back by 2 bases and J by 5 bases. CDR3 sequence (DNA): TGTGCCAGCAGCTTAACTAGCGGGGGGATTGTAGATACGCAGTATTTT. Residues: CASSLTSGGIVDTQYF.

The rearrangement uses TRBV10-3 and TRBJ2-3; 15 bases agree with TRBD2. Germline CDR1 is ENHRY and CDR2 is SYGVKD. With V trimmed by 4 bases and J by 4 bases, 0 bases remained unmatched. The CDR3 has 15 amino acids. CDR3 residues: CAISGTSGGADTQYF. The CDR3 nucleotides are TGTGCCATCAGTGGGACTAGCGGGGGGGCAGATACGCAGTATTTT.

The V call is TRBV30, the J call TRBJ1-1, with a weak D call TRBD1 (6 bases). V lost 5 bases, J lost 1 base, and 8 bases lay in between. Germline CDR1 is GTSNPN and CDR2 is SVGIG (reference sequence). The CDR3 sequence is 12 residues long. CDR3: CAWDRSNTEAFF. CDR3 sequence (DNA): TGTGCCTGGGACAGGTCGAACACTGAAGCTTTCTTT.

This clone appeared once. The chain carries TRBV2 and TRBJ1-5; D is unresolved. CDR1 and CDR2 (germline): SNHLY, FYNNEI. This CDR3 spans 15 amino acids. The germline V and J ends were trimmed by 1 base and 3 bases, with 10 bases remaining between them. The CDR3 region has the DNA TGTGCCAGCAGTGAAGATCGTGCCTTCAATCAGCCCCAGCATTTT. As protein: CASSEDRAFNQPQHF.

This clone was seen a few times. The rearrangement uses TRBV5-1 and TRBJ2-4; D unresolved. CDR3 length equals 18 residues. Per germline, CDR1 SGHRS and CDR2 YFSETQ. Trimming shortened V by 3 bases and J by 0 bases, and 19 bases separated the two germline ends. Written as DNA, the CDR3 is TGCGCCAGCAGCTCCCGGATAGGGCTAGACCTAGCCAAAAACATTCAGTACTTC. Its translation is CASSSRIGLDLAKNIQYF.